A single sample is the source of the 10 T cell receptor beta chains below, sequenced in a study of T cells in localized non-small cell lung cancer. Using immunoSEQ multiplex PCR, the repertoire was profiled, and TCRdb retains in-frame clones only, with some absent. Among roughly 35,000 clones listed, less than 95% were seen once. The sample in question was peripheral blood mononuclear cells, obtained before any cancer treatment. These receptors originate from an older female donor with stage II lung adenocarcinoma.

The chain has TRBV9 and TRBJ1-2; possible D gene TRBD1, 5 bases. The germline V and J ends were trimmed by 2 bases and 6 bases, with 11 bases remaining between them. The length of the CDR3 is 13 residues. CDR1 and CDR2 (germline): SGDLS, YYNGEE. The CDR3 DNA sequence: TGTGCCAGCAGCGTCGACAGCGTAAATGGCTACACCTTC. Its translation: CASSVDSVNGYTF.

The chain links TRBV30 to TRBJ1-1; D unclear. The CDR3 consists of 15 residues. Between the trimmed V and J ends, which lost 4 bases and 5 bases, there was a span of 20 bases. Germline values: CDR1 GTSNPN, CDR2 SVGIG (reference sequence). The CDR3 reads CAWISPDGPATEAFF. The DNA for the CDR3 is TGTGCCTGGATCTCCCCGGACGGGCCGGCGACTGAAGCTTTCTTT.

The V gene is TRBV10-2, the J gene TRBJ1-2, with no clear D. Trimming cost V 3 bases and J 0 bases, with 5 bases left between them. The CDR3 is 13 amino acids. Germline lookup yields CDR1 WSHSY and CDR2 SAAADI. CDR3 sequence: CASSEQTNYGYTF. Here the CDR3 DNA reads TGCGCCAGCAGTGAACAGACTAACTATGGCTACACCTTC.

The chain employs TRBV2 and TRBJ1-5, with TRBD1 as a possible D gene (5 bases). Trimming shortened V by 6 bases and J by 0 bases, and 21 bases separated the two germline ends. CDR3 length: 18 residues. Per germline, CDR1 SNHLY and CDR2 FYNNEI. CDR3 DNA sequence: TGTGCCAGCAGGGAAAGGGGAGGGCAGACCTATAGCAATCAGCCCCAGCATTTT. Translating gives CASRERGGQTYSNQPQHF.

The chain joins TRBV30 to TRBJ1-1, with D possibly TRBD1 on 5 matching bases. Looked up from germline, CDR1 is GTSNPN and CDR2 is SVGIG (reference sequence). The CDR3 has 13 residues. Between the trimmed V and J ends, which lost 0 bases and 3 bases, there was a span of 8 bases. This CDR3 is CAWSVRGDTEAFF. The CDR3 DNA follows: TGTGCCTGGAGTGTAAGGGGAGACACTGAAGCTTTCTTT.

This clone was detected only once. The chain has TRBV6-5 and TRBJ2-2; D remains ambiguous. This CDR3 spans 14 amino acids. V was cut by 5 bases and J by 1 base, with 8 bases left in between. The germline CDR1 and CDR2 sequences are MNHEY and SVGAGI. The CDR3 bases are TGTGCCAGCAGTACACTGGGGAACACCGGGGAGCTGTTTTTT. This gives the protein CASSTLGNTGELFF.

The chain uses TRBV19 and TRBJ2-3; TRBD2 matches 12 bases. The CDR3 consists of 14 residues. Germline values: CDR1 LNHDA, CDR2 SQIVND (reference sequence). V dropped 10 bases and J dropped 2; count of bases not matched to a gene: 4. The CDR3 is CATSSGRATDTQYF. The CDR3 nucleotides read TGTGCCACCTCTAGCGGGAGGGCCACAGATACGCAGTATTTT. The full variable domain, its missing parts supplied by reference TRBV19 and TRBJ2-3, is DGGITQSPKYLFRKEGQNVTLSCEQNLNHDAMYWYRQDPGQGLRLIYYSQIVNDFQKGDIAEGYSVSREKKESFPLTVTSAQKNPTAFYLCATSSGRATDTQYFGPGTRLTVL.

V usage is TRBV10-1 and J usage is TRBJ2-1; 14 nucleotides line up with TRBD2. CDR3 size: 15 residues. The V and J ends lost 3 bases and 8 bases, in that order; junction bases with no gene match: 3. Germline-derived CDR1 and CDR2 are WNHNN and SYGVQD (reference sequence). In nucleotides, the CDR3 is TGCGCCAGCAGTGAACCGGGACTAGCGGGAGATGAGCAGTTCTTC. Translated: CASSEPGLAGDEQFF.

The count of this clone is one. The chain has TRBV18 and TRBJ1-2; 8 nucleotides align to TRBD1. The CDR3 extends over 15 amino acids. From germline, CDR1 is KGHSH and CDR2 LQKENI. The junction had 7 bases not matched to a gene; V was cut back by 5 bases and J by 2 bases. CDR3 sequence: CASSAGQGSNYGYTF. The CDR3 DNA sequence: TGTGCCAGCTCAGCTGGACAGGGTTCAAACTATGGCTACACCTTC.

CDR3 DNA: TGTGCCAGCAGCCGTTCGGTAGTTCCACCCCTCCACTTT. It encodes CASSRSVVPPLHF. The chain is built from TRBV28 and TRBJ1-6, with unresolved D. This CDR3 is 13 amino acids long. V lost 6 bases and J lost 11, with 14 bases in between. The germline V gene encodes CDR1 MDHEN and CDR2 SYDVKM.